This T cell receptor (beta chain) stems from a study of T cell changes during pregnancy in multiple sclerosis. The CDR3 spans 15 residues. V trimming: 3 bases; J trimming: 2 bases; junction bases outside the gene matches: 6. CDR1 LNHDA and CDR2 SQIVND come from the germline V gene (reference sequence). TCRdb's copy holds only in-frame clones and misses some; the assay was immunoSEQ multiplex PCR. Here the sample spans roughly 30,000 clones, roughly 90% being singletons. The sequences come from CD4+ T cells from peripheral blood mononuclear cells, collected in the first trimester of pregnancy. The receptor was isolated from a female donor in good health, enrolled as a control in a pregnancy study. V and J are TRBV19 and TRBJ1-2; 7 bases agree with TRBD1. The CDR3 DNA sequence: TGTGCCAGTAGTATGGACAGGCCACGAAACTATGGCTACACCTTC. Translating gives CASSMDRPRNYGYTF.